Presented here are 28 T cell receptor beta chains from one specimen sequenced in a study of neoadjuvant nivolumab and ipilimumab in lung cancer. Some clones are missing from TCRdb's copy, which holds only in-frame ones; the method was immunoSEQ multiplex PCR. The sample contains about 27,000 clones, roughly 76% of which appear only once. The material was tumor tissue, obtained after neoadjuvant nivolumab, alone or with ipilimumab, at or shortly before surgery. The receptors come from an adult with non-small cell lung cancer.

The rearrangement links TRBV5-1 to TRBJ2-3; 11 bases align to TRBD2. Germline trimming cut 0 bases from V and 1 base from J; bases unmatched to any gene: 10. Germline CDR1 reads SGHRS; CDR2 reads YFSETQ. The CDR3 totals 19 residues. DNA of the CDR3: TGCGCCAGCAGCTTGGGGCGGTCTAGCGGGGGGCTACGCACAGATACGCAGTATTTT. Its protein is CASSLGRSSGGLRTDTQYF.

CDR3 region: CASSFRQEGEQYF. The CDR3 DNA follows: TGTGCCAGCAGCTTCCGACAGGAGGGCGAGCAGTACTTC. The V and J genes are TRBV7-2 and TRBJ2-7; tentatively, D is TRBD1 or TRBD2 (6 bases each). V lost 3 bases, J lost 6 bases, and 12 bases lay in between. From germline, CDR1 is SGHTA and CDR2 FQGNSA. CDR3 length equals 13 residues.

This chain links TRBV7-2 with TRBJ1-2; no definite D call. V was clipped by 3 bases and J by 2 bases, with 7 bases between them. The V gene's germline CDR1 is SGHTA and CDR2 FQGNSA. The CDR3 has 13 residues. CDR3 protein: CASSFGRNYGYTF. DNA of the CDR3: TGTGCCAGCAGCTTCGGCAGGAACTATGGCTACACCTTC.

Here the CDR3 DNA reads TGTGCCAGCAGCCAAGACGGGGTAGGGACAGATACGCAGTATTTT. Its translation is CASSQDGVGTDTQYF. The chain couples TRBV4-2 to TRBJ2-3; perhaps TRBD2 as D (5 bases). The CDR3 covers 15 residues. Germline-derived CDR1 and CDR2 are LGHNA and YNFKEQ. Trimming cost V 0 bases and J 3 bases, with 10 bases left between them.

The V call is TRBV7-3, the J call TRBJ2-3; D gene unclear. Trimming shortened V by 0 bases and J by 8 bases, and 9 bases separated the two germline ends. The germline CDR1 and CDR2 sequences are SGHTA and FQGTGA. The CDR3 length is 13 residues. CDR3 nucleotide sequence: TGTGCCAGCAGCTTAACGTTAGTGGGTACGCAGTATTTT. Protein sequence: CASSLTLVGTQYF.

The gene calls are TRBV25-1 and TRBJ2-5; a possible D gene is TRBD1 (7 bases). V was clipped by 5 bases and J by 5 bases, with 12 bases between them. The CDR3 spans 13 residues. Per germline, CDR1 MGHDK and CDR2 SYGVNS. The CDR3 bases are TGTGCCAGCAGTAAGGGGGCGGGGGAGACCCAGTACTTC. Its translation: CASSKGAGETQYF.

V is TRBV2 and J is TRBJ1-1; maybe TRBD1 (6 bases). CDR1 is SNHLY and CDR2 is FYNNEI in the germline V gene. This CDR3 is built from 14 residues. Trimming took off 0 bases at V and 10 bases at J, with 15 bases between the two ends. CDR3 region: CASSEASGAAGAFF. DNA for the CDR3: TGTGCCAGCAGTGAAGCATCGGGGGCCGCTGGAGCTTTCTTT.

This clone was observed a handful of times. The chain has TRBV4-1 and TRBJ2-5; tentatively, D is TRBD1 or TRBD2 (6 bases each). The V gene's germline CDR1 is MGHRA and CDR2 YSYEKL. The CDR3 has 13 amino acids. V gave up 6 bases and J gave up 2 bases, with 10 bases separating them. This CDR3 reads CASRRGPQETQYF. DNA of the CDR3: TGCGCCAGCAGACGGGGGCCTCAAGAGACCCAGTACTTC.

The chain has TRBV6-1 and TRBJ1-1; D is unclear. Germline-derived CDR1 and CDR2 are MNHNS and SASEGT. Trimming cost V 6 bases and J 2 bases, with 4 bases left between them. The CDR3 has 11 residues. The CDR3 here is CASRANTEAFF. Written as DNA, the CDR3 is TGTGCCAGCAGGGCTAACACTGAAGCTTTCTTT.

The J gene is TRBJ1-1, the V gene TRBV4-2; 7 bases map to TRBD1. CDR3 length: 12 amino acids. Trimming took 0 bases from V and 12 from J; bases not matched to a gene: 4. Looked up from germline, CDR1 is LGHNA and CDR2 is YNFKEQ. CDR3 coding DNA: TGTGCCAGCAGCCAAGAACAGGGGTCGACTTTCTTT. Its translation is CASSQEQGSTFF.

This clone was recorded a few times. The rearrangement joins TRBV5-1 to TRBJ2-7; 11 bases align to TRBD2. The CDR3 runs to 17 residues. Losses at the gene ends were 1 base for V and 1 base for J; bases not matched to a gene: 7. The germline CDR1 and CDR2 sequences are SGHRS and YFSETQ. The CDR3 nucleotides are TGCGCCAGCAGCTTGCTAGCGGGGGGCCTTAGTTCCTACGAGCAGTACTTC. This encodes CASSLLAGGLSSYEQYF.

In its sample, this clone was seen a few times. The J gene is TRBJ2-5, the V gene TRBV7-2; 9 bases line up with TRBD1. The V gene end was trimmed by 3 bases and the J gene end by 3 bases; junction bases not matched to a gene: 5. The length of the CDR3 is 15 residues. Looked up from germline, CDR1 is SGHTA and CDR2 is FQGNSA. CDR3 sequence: CASSFLGQGEETQYF. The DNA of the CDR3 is TGTGCCAGCAGCTTCTTGGGACAGGGTGAAGAGACCCAGTACTTC. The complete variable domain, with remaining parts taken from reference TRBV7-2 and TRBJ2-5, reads GAGVSQSPSNKVTEKGKDVELRCDPISGHTALYWYRQSLGQGLEFLIYFQGNSAPDKSGLPSDRFSAERTGGSVSTLTIQRTQQEDSAVYLCASSFLGQGEETQYFGPGTRLLVL.

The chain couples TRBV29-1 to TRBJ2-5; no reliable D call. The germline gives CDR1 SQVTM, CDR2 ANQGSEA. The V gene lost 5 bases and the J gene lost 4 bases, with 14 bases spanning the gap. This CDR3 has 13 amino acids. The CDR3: CSVRSSGAETQYF. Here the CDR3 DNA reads TGCAGCGTTCGATCGTCTGGAGCAGAGACCCAGTACTTC.

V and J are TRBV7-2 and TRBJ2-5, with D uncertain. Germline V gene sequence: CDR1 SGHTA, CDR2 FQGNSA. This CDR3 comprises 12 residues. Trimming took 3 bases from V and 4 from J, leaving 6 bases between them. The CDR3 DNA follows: TGTGCCAGCAGCTTTGTAAGAGAGACCCAGTACTTC. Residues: CASSFVRETQYF.

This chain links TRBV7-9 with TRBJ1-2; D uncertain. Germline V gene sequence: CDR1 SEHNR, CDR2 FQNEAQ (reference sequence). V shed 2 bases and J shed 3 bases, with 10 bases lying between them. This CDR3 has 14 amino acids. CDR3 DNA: TGTGCCAGCAGCTTACGCGGCGGGGACTATGGCTACACCTTC. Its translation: CASSLRGGDYGYTF.

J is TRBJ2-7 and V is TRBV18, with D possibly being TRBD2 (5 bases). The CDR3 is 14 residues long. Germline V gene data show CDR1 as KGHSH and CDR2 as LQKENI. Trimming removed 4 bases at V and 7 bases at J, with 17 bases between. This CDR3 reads CASSRPGLGGEQYF. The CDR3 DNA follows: TGTGCCAGCTCACGGCCGGGTCTTGGCGGGGAGCAGTACTTC.

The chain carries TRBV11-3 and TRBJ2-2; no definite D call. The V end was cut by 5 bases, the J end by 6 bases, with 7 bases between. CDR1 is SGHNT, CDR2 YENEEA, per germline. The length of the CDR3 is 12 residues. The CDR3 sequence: CASSLGPGELFF. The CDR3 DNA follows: TGTGCCAGCAGCCTAGGACCCGGGGAGCTGTTTTTT.

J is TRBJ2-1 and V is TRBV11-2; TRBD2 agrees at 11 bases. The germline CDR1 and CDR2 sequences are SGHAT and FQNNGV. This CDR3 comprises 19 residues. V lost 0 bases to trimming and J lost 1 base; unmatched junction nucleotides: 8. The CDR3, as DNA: TGTGCCAGCAGCTTAGAAATTAGCGGGGGGGCCTTATCCTACAATGAGCAGTTCTTC. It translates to CASSLEISGGALSYNEQFF.

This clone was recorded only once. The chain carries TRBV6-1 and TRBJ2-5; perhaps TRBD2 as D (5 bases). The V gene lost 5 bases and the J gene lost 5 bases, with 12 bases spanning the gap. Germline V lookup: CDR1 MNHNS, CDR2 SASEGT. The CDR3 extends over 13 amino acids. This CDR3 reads CASSPGPGETQYF. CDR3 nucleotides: TGTGCCAGCAGTCCGGGCCCGGGGGAGACCCAGTACTTC.

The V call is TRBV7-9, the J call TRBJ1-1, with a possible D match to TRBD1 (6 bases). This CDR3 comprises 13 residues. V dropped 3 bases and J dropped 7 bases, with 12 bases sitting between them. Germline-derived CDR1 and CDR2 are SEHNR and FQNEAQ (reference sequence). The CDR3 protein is CASSLGDTFEAFF. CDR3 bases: TGTGCCAGCAGCTTGGGGGACACCTTTGAAGCTTTCTTT.

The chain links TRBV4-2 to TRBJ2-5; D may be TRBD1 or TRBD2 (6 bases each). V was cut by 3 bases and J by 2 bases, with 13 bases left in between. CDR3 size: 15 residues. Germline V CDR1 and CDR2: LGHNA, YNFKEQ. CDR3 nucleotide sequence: TGTGCCAGCAGCCAGGGGGGCCTGGGGCAAGAGACCCAGTACTTC. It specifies CASSQGGLGQETQYF.

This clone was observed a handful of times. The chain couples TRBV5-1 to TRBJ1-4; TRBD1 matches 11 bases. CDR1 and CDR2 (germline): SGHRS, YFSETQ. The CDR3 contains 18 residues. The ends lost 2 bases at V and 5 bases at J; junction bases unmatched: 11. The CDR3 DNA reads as TGCGCCAGCAGCTTTGGGGACAGGGGGAAGGCCGACAATGAAAAACTGTTTTTT. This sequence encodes CASSFGDRGKADNEKLFF.

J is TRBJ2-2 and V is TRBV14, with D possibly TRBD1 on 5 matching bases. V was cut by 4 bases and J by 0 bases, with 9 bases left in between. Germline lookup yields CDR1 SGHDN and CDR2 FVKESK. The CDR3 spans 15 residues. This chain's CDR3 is CASSLDRPNTGELFF. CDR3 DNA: TGTGCCAGCAGCCTAGACAGACCGAACACCGGGGAGCTGTTTTTT.

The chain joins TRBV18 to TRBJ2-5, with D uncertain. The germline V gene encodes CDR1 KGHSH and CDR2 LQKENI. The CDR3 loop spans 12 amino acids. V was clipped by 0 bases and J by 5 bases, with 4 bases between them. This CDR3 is CASSPPSETQYF. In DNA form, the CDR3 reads TGTGCCAGCTCACCACCGTCCGAGACCCAGTACTTC.

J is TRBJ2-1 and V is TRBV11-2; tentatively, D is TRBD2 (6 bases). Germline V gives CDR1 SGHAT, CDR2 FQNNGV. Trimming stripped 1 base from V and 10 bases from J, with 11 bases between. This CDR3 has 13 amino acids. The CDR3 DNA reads TGTGCCAGCAGCTTAGTGGGCGGGGTAGAGCAGTTCTTC. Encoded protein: CASSLVGGVEQFF.

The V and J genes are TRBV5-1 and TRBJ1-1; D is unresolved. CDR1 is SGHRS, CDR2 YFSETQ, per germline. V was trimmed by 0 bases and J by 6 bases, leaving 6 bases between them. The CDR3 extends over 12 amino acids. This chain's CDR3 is CASSLGGPEAFF. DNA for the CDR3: TGCGCCAGCAGCTTGGGCGGGCCTGAAGCTTTCTTT.

The CDR3 reads CASSFTSGGPYNEQFF. Here the CDR3 DNA reads TGTGCCAGCAGCTTTACTAGCGGGGGGCCCTACAATGAGCAGTTCTTC. The V call is TRBV7-2, the J call TRBJ2-1; 12 nucleotides match TRBD2. CDR3 size: 16 residues. Germline assignment: CDR1 SGHTA and CDR2 FQGNSA. Trimming removed 3 bases from V and 2 bases from J; junction bases left unmatched: 2.

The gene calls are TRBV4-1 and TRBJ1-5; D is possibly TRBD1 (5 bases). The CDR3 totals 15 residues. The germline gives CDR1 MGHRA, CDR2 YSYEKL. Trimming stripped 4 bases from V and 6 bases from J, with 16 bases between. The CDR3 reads CASSLLWGLGQPQHF. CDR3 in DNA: TGCGCCAGCAGCCTCCTCTGGGGCTTGGGTCAGCCCCAGCATTTT.